This T cell receptor (beta chain) was obtained from a study of shared clonotypes between healthy human individuals. Looking at the study overall: Samples came from a couple of female and a few male donors aged 18 to 49. General study results and limits: Relative to clonotypes present in all four donors, those not shared had lower generation probabilities.

Only CD45RO-negative cells positively selected for CCR7 counted as naive CD8 cells, so terminally differentiated effector memory CD45RA+ cells were excluded. Caucasian adults residing in Nashville, Tennessee made up all the donors. This clone was observed a single time. What it binds is unknown. This sample includes further DNA sequences coding for the same CDR3. Trimming pared 5 bases from V and 7 bases from J, leaving 9 bases between. CDR1 and CDR2 from the germline V gene are MDHEN and SYDVKM. This CDR3 comprises 11 residues. Method: immunoSEQ multiplex PCR; TCRdb's copy keeps in-frame clones and lacks some. In the table there are more than 2 million clones, less than 95% of which are singletons.

The chain has TRBV28 and TRBJ2-7, with TRBD2 as a possible D gene (6 bases). This receptor was obtained from a man aged 18-30 years in good health. The sample comprised naive CD8+ T cells sorted from blood. For the CDR3, the DNA is TGTGCCAGCAGTCTCGGGGGAGAGCAGTACTTC. This translates into CASSLGGEQYF.